Below, 28 T cell receptor beta chains from the same sample are listed, as sequenced in a study of T cell responses to AZD1222 COVID-19 vaccine. TCRdb's table, derived via immunoSEQ multiplex PCR, lists solely in-frame clones and lacks some. The data hold about 150,000 clones, with 75% to 95% observed a single time. This sample comprised peripheral blood, obtained 28 days after the second AZD1222 dose. All receptors come from an adult who received the AZD1222 COVID-19 vaccine.

The chain combines TRBV19 with TRBJ1-2; a weak D match, TRBD1 (5 bases). The CDR3 totals 12 residues. Trimming stripped 7 bases from V and 6 bases from J, with 12 bases between. Germline values: CDR1 LNHDA, CDR2 SQIVND (reference sequence). CDR3 DNA sequence: TGTGCCAGTAATATGCAGGGCAATGGCTACACCTTC. It is translated as CASNMQGNGYTF.

The gene calls are TRBV13 and TRBJ2-5; tentatively, D is TRBD2 (6 bases). Germline assignment: CDR1 PRHDT and CDR2 FYEKMQ (reference sequence). Trimming shortened V by 3 bases and J by 7 bases, and 9 bases separated the two germline ends. The CDR3 totals 12 residues. In DNA, the CDR3 is TGTGCCAGCAGCTTCTCGCGGGGGACCCAGTACTTC. As protein: CASSFSRGTQYF. Combining the CDR3 with reference TRBV13 and TRBJ2-5 gives the whole variable domain AAGVIQSPRHLIKEKRETATLKCYPIPRHDTVYWYQQGPGQDPQFLISFYEKMQSDKGSIPDRFSAQQFSDYHSELNMSSLELGDSALYFCASSFSRGTQYFGPGTRLLVL.

V gene TRBV7-9 combines with J gene TRBJ2-5, with 8 bases identical to TRBD1. Trimming took 5 bases from V and 5 from J; bases not matched to a gene: 7. Germline CDR1 and CDR2: SEHNR and FQNEAQ (reference sequence). The length of the CDR3 is 14 residues. DNA of the CDR3: TGTGCCAGCAGCCCGACAGGGGTAGGCGAGACCCAGTACTTC. Protein sequence: CASSPTGVGETQYF.

This clone was seen a handful of times. The chain recombines TRBV7-2 with TRBJ2-4, with TRBD1 matching over 10 bases. The CDR3 loop spans 13 amino acids. V gave up 8 bases and J gave up 12 bases; unmatched junction bases: 10. Germline assignment: CDR1 SGHTA and CDR2 FQGNSA. The CDR3 sequence is CASEGQGWMGQYF. CDR3 nucleotide sequence: TGTGCCAGCGAGGGACAGGGGTGGATGGGTCAGTACTTC.

The chain joins TRBV5-1 to TRBJ2-3; 10 bases map to TRBD2. From germline, CDR1 is SGHRS and CDR2 YFSETQ. V shed 2 bases and J 3 bases; nucleotides not matched to a gene: 9. This CDR3 spans 17 amino acids. The chain's CDR3 is CASSFAASGRRTDTQYF. CDR3 bases: TGCGCCAGCAGCTTCGCGGCTAGCGGGAGAAGGACAGATACGCAGTATTTT.

The table lists this clone with a few counts. DNA for the CDR3: TGTGCCAGCAGCGTAGGGCTAGCGGGAGTAAGGGAGACCCAGTACTTC. Translated, it gives CASSVGLAGVRETQYF. The chain recombines TRBV9 with TRBJ2-5; 10 nucleotides agree with TRBD2. J gave up 5 bases and V 0 bases, and 7 bases lay outside the gene matches. Germline CDR1 and CDR2: SGDLS and YYNGEE. This CDR3 comprises 16 residues.

The rearrangement uses TRBV20-1 and TRBJ2-2; maybe TRBD2 (6 bases). The CDR3 loop spans 15 amino acids. The germline CDR1 and CDR2 sequences are DFQATT and SNEGSKA (reference sequence). V was pared by 3 bases and J by 3 bases, with 14 bases between. CDR3 protein: CSASPSSGDTGELFF. CDR3 nucleotides: TGCAGTGCTAGTCCCTCATCGGGGGACACCGGGGAGCTGTTTTTT.

This chain joins TRBV19 and TRBJ1-5; D remains ambiguous. Germline V gives CDR1 LNHDA, CDR2 SQIVND (reference sequence). Trimming took off 7 bases at V and 6 bases at J, with 16 bases between the two ends. The CDR3 has 14 amino acids. In DNA, the CDR3 is TGTGCCAGTACCCGCCGGAGTTGGAGTCAGCCCCAGCATTTT. This translates into CASTRRSWSQPQHF.

This clone appeared once. The chain employs TRBV10-3 and TRBJ1-2, with TRBD1 matching over 8 bases. Germline assignment: CDR1 ENHRY and CDR2 SYGVKD. This CDR3 has 15 amino acids. The trim removed 4 bases at V and 4 bases at J, leaving 8 bases unmatched. CDR3 bases: TGTGCCATCAGTGGAACCGGGACAGGAGGCTATGGCTACACCTTC. As protein: CAISGTGTGGYGYTF.

The chain joins TRBV9 to TRBJ2-1; 12 nucleotides align to TRBD2. Germline V CDR1 and CDR2: SGDLS, YYNGEE. With 1 base clipped from V and 6 bases from J, the junction kept 8 bases outside the gene matches. This CDR3 has 17 amino acids. CDR3 residues: CASSVTTGLAGSNEQFF. The CDR3 DNA sequence: TGTGCCAGCAGCGTAACAACCGGACTAGCGGGAAGCAATGAGCAGTTCTTC.

V gene TRBV6-1 combines with J gene TRBJ2-3; unclear D gene. The germline gives CDR1 MNHNS, CDR2 SASEGT. This CDR3 has 15 amino acids. With 2 bases removed from V and 3 bases from J, the gap between germline ends came to 12 bases. The CDR3 reads CASSESVVVTDTQYF. The CDR3, as DNA: TGTGCCAGCAGTGAAAGCGTGGTCGTAACAGATACGCAGTATTTT.

The rearrangement uses TRBV30 and TRBJ2-1; D uncertain. V was cut by 4 bases and J by 5 bases, with 9 bases left in between. In germline, CDR1 is GTSNPN, CDR2 SVGIG (reference sequence). The CDR3 is made up of 12 amino acids. The CDR3 reads CAWNTGDNEQFF. DNA of the CDR3: TGTGCCTGGAATACCGGAGACAATGAGCAGTTCTTC.

The CDR3 reads CASSQTGKVRVQETQYF. The CDR3 DNA reads as TGTGCCAGCAGCCAGACAGGGAAAGTCAGGGTCCAAGAGACCCAGTACTTC. The V and J genes are TRBV11-2 and TRBJ2-5, with 7 bases identical to TRBD1. J lost 1 base, V lost 5 bases, and 13 bases had no gene match. This CDR3 contains 17 residues. Germline loops: CDR1 SGHAT, CDR2 FQNNGV.

V and J are TRBV5-6 and TRBJ1-4, with 10 bases fitting TRBD1. With 1 base clipped from V and 6 bases from J, the junction kept 3 bases outside the gene matches. CDR1 and CDR2 (germline): SGHDT, YYEEEE. The CDR3 has 15 amino acids. CDR3 in amino acids: CASSLRTGGYEKLFF. Written as DNA, the CDR3 is TGTGCCAGCAGCTTGAGGACAGGGGGGTATGAAAAACTGTTTTTT.

This chain connects TRBV30 to TRBJ1-5; weak D call: TRBD1 (6 bases). V was trimmed by 6 bases and J by 1 base, leaving 10 bases between them. Germline CDR1 is GTSNPN and CDR2 is SVGIG (reference sequence). CDR3 length: 13 amino acids. The CDR3 protein is CACNTGSNQPQHF. The CDR3 coding sequence is TGTGCCTGCAATACAGGGAGCAATCAGCCCCAGCATTTT.

J is TRBJ2-5 and V is TRBV19; TRBD1 aligns across 8 bases. Germline values: CDR1 LNHDA, CDR2 SQIVND (reference sequence). J gave up 0 bases and V 6 bases, and 9 bases lay outside the gene matches. The CDR3 covers 16 residues. This chain's CDR3 is CASSLRTGTYQETQYF. The CDR3 DNA follows: TGTGCCAGTAGCCTGCGGACAGGGACGTACCAAGAGACCCAGTACTTC. Supplemented by reference TRBV19 and TRBJ2-5, the full variable domain reads DGGITQSPKYLFRKEGQNVTLSCEQNLNHDAMYWYRQDPGQGLRLIYYSQIVNDFQKGDIAEGYSVSREKKESFPLTVTSAQKNPTAFYLCASSLRTGTYQETQYFGPGTRLLVL.

There are a few counts of this clone. The V gene is TRBV6-6, the J gene TRBJ2-2; 7 nucleotides line up with TRBD2. The germline CDR1 and CDR2 sequences are MNHNY and SVGAGI (reference sequence). This CDR3 is built from 16 residues. J gave up 0 bases and V 5 bases, and 6 bases lay outside the gene matches. CDR3 protein: CASSATRGANTGELFF. In nucleotides, the CDR3 is TGTGCCAGCAGTGCTACACGGGGGGCGAACACCGGGGAGCTGTTTTTT.

J is TRBJ1-4 and V is TRBV5-1; D might be TRBD1 (6 bases). The CDR3 length is 14 residues. Trimming took 6 bases from V and 4 from J, leaving 13 bases between them. Germline values: CDR1 SGHRS, CDR2 YFSETQ. CDR3 bases: TGCGCCAGCAACCCGGGACAACATAATGAAAAACTGTTTTTT. It encodes CASNPGQHNEKLFF.

The genes are TRBV11-2 and TRBJ2-1; D is uncertain. CDR3 length: 16 residues. V was pared by 0 bases and J by 1 base, with 10 bases between. Germline-derived CDR1 and CDR2 are SGHAT and FQNNGV. The CDR3 DNA reads TGTGCCAGCAGCTTAGAGGCTTTTTCTTCCTACAATGAGCAGTTCTTC. Protein sequence: CASSLEAFSSYNEQFF.

The rearrangement links TRBV19 to TRBJ1-5; D ambiguous. The CDR3 is made up of 14 amino acids. Germline V gene lookup returns CDR1 LNHDA and CDR2 SQIVND (reference sequence). Trimming stripped 8 bases from V and 4 bases from J, with 15 bases between. The CDR3 DNA sequence: TGTGCCAGTGTACTCGGAGGGCCGAATCAGCCCCAGCATTTT. This codes for CASVLGGPNQPQHF.

This chain joins TRBV7-9 and TRBJ2-2; D is undetermined. Germline lookup yields CDR1 SEHNR and CDR2 FQNEAQ (reference sequence). CDR3 length equals 15 residues. V dropped 1 base and J dropped 8 bases, with 14 bases sitting between them. CDR3 DNA: TGTGCCAGCAGCTTAGACTTAGTCCCCAGTGGGGAGCTGTTTTTT. Its protein is CASSLDLVPSGELFF.

The V gene is TRBV24-1, the J gene TRBJ1-1, with 10 bases that match TRBD1. Looked up from germline, CDR1 is KGHDR and CDR2 is SFDVKD. This CDR3 has 19 residues. J was trimmed by 0 bases and V by 5 bases; bases with no gene match: 14. The CDR3 nucleotides are TGTGCCACCAGTGCATGGGACAGGGGTAATGGTTCCATGAACACTGAAGCTTTCTTT. Encoded protein: CATSAWDRGNGSMNTEAFF.

As DNA, the CDR3 is TGTGCCAGTAGTGGCAGAACATCTAACTATGGCTACACCTTC. Translated, it gives CASSGRTSNYGYTF. The chain couples TRBV19 to TRBJ1-2, with D unclear. Germline CDR1 is LNHDA and CDR2 is SQIVND (reference sequence). V shed 5 bases and J shed 0 bases, with 10 bases lying between them. The CDR3 consists of 14 residues.

The genes are TRBV7-9 and TRBJ2-7; tentative D call: TRBD1 (5 bases). Per germline, CDR1 SEHNR and CDR2 FQNEAQ (reference sequence). Trimming stripped 3 bases from V and 4 bases from J, with 10 bases between. The CDR3 is 13 residues long. This chain's CDR3 is CASSFGQGYEQYF. The CDR3, as DNA: TGTGCCAGCAGCTTCGGCCAGGGATACGAGCAGTACTTC.

V is TRBV30 and J is TRBJ1-3, with D uncertain. The ends were cut back, 2 bases at V and 4 bases at J, with 9 bases in the middle. This CDR3 has 13 residues. Per germline, CDR1 GTSNPN and CDR2 SVGIG (reference sequence). The CDR3 nucleotides read TGTGCCTGGAGTCTAACTTCAGGAAACACCATATATTTT. Translated, it gives CAWSLTSGNTIYF.

V and J are TRBV6-5 and TRBJ2-5; a possible D gene is TRBD1 (5 bases). Germline V CDR1 and CDR2: MNHEY, SVGAGI. The CDR3 extends over 13 amino acids. Trimming pared 6 bases from V and 5 bases from J, leaving 13 bases between. CDR3 coding DNA: TGTGCCAGCAGGGCAGGGCTCCGGGAGACCCAGTACTTC. As protein: CASRAGLRETQYF.

The chain carries TRBV5-8 and TRBJ1-2; TRBD1 might be the D (6 bases). The CDR3 loop spans 13 amino acids. Germline loops: CDR1 SGHTS, CDR2 YDEGEE. The V end was cut by 5 bases, the J end by 2 bases, with 10 bases between. The chain's CDR3 is CASSPDRNYGYTF. CDR3 sequence (DNA): TGTGCCAGCAGTCCCGACAGGAACTATGGCTACACCTTC.

In its sample, this clone was seen once. The J gene is TRBJ2-5, the V gene TRBV6-5, with 12 bases matching TRBD2. With 4 bases clipped from V and 5 bases from J, the junction kept 8 bases outside the gene matches. The germline V gene encodes CDR1 MNHEY and CDR2 SVGAGI. The length of the CDR3 is 16 residues. CDR3 amino acids: CASSFPSSGRAETQYF. In DNA, the CDR3 is TGTGCCAGCAGTTTTCCTTCTAGCGGGAGGGCGGAGACCCAGTACTTC.